This TCR beta chain is from a study of blood T cell repertoires in COVID-19. CDR3 size: 13 residues. Germline V gene lookup returns CDR1 LNHDA and CDR2 SQIVND (reference sequence). Trimming stripped 7 bases from V and 5 bases from J, with 14 bases between. The repertoire was sequenced with immunoSEQ multiplex PCR; TCRdb's copy has only in-frame clones and lacks some. The sample has about 86,000 clones, over 80% seen once. This clone was found a few times. The source material was peripheral blood. The chain has TRBV19 and TRBJ1-1; D gene unclear. The sequence came from a woman of 80 years or more with active or convalescent COVID-19. CDR3 in DNA: TGTGCCAGTAAACAGCCCGTGGGTACTGAAGCTTTCTTT. It codes for CASKQPVGTEAFF.